The rows below give T cell receptor beta chains drawn from one sample of a study of beta chain features in type 1 diabetes. The repertoire was sequenced with immunoSEQ multiplex PCR; TCRdb's copy has only in-frame clones and lacks some. The sample shows roughly 150,000 clones, 11% of them seen only once. What was sequenced was central memory CD4+ T cells from blood. Receptor source: a young man in good health. Each CDR3 is given with its conserved first and last residue. Not every row has a clone size; where given, it reads once, few, many or a size class.

v_gene	j_gene	abundance	CDR3aa
TRBV19	TRBJ1-1	NA	CASAQGAWQTEAFF
TRBV7-2	TRBJ1-1	NA	CASRFTGATEAFF
TRBV6-5	TRBJ1-2	NA	CASRPNRQGKDGYTF
TRBV6-1	TRBJ1-4	few	CASSEAYKGGKLFF
TRBV11-2	TRBJ1-1	NA	CASSLRFRDKYTEAFF
TRBV2	TRBJ2-7	NA	CASSLRSISYEQYF
TRBV30	TRBJ1-1	few	CSWGQVVEKPFF
TRBV9	TRBJ1-2	few	CASSVGLSAIRQGGSYTF
TRBV13	TRBJ1-3	few	CASSPWGSGNTIYF
TRBV2	TRBJ2-1	NA	CATSQRELSLQFF
TRBV10-3	TRBJ1-1	NA	CAISESRDTAPNTEAFF
TRBV18	TRBJ2-1	many	CASSLAGNAYNEQFF
TRBV29-1	TRBJ2-3	NA	CSVDVGRSDTQYF
TRBV7-2	TRBJ1-6	NA	CASSLAVKESPLHF
TRBV5-1	TRBJ2-7	NA	CASSLDGLNGNEQYF
TRBV10-3	TRBJ2-3	NA	CAISESNPTTDTQYF
TRBV4-3	TRBJ2-7	NA	CASSRTSGRAEEQYF
TRBV29-1	TRBJ2-7	few	CSVGAGIYEQYF
TRBV30	TRBJ1-5	few	CAWAIQGGNQPQHF
TRBV28	TRBJ2-2	NA	CASNFAGGPGELFF
TRBV7-9	TRBJ1-2	NA	CASSTETGGGQNGYTF
TRBV29-1	TRBJ2-7	few	CSVEGTHSYEQYF
TRBV9	TRBJ2-3	few	CASSVGLAGGEDTQYF
TRBV7-3	TRBJ1-5	few	CASSLTGSNQPQHF
TRBV4-2	TRBJ2-7	few	CASSLDRSTYEQYF
TRBV7-9	TRBJ1-1	medium-sized	CASSPGQGTEAFF
TRBV29-1	TRBJ1-1	few	CSVLHRGRGTEAFF
TRBV18	TRBJ2-3	few	CASSPTAGSTDTQYF
TRBV5-6	TRBJ2-1	NA	CASRSQLAEGLGFF